The following is a T cell receptor (beta chain) sequence with its context. This sample is drawn from a study of blood T cell repertoires in COVID-19. For the study at large: The analysed material was cDNA or gDNA that came from T cells, B-cell-depleted T cells, or PBMCs.

In the original workflow: Amplifying reference gene primers gave estimates of nucleated cell counts. Assay used: immunoSEQ multiplex PCR; TCRdb lists only in-frame clones, some missing. D and trimming come from the DNA, and the V and J calls and clone size come from that table. Altogether about 240,000 clones are present, approximately 83% being singletons, with the ten largest covering less than 4%. Within 2 weeks before study entry, exposed participants met a COVID-19 case. V lost 0 bases to trimming and J lost 3 bases; unmatched junction nucleotides: 5. This CDR3 contains 16 residues. Germline loops: CDR1 SGDLS, CDR2 YYNGEE.

Material: PBMCs or T cells enriched from blood (not recorded which). The chain carries TRBV9 and TRBJ2-2; TRBD1 matches 7 bases. The TCR comes from a woman between 35 and 50 years old who had been exposed to COVID-19. The CDR3, as DNA: TGTGCCAGCAGCGTAGAGGGGCAGGGGGACACCGGGGAGCTGTTTTTT. It yields the protein CASSVEGQGDTGELFF.